This T cell receptor (beta chain) was captured in a study of human T cells and chemical hapten exposure. V was clipped by 1 base and J by 5 bases, with 14 bases between them. This CDR3 has 15 amino acids. Germline loops: CDR1 SGHVS, CDR2 FQNEAQ. This clonotype appeared many times. TCRdb called the RACE reads again in MiXCR, with one record for every CDR3 protein. The table lists about 35,000 distinct CDR3 sequences, 10% to 15% of them singletons, with around 1.9% in the top ten. The sample's time point: pre-sensitization, week 0. Treatment given: therapeutic diphenylcyclopropenone sensitization with weekly scalp DPC. Unfractionated whole blood yielded total RNA.

This sequence originates from a woman between 35 and 50 years old with alopecia areata. Some clones in this sample may be carry-over from other donors' samples. Sequenced here: whole blood, sampled in connection with sensitization to the hapten diphenylcyclopropenone (DPC). V usage is TRBV7-8 and J usage is TRBJ1-1; perhaps TRBD1 as D (5 bases). Here the CDR3 DNA reads TGTGCCAGCAGCTTAGGGGGGGACCGCGGGACTGAAGCTTTCTTT. Its protein product is CASSLGGDRGTEAFF.